The present T cell receptor (beta chain) was sequenced within a study of shared clonotypes between healthy human individuals. Sequencing used immunoSEQ multiplex PCR; TCRdb keeps in-frame clones, though not all of them. The table has over a million clones, about four fifths seen once; the top ten hold 0.5% to 0.6%. The CDR3 spans 13 residues. Trimming pared 8 bases from V and 4 bases from J, leaving 9 bases between. Germline V CDR1 and CDR2: MDHEN, SYDVKM. This sequence joins TRBV28 and TRBJ2-6; weak D call: TRBD2 (5 bases). The source material was memory CD4+ T cells from PBMCs. As to subset: CD45RA-negative fraction. This sequence originates from a man between 18 and 35 years old in good health. Some clones in this sample may be carry-over from other donors' samples. CDR3 bases: TGTGCCAGCCCCCCGGGAGGGGCCAACGTCCTGACTTTC. This sequence encodes CASPPGGANVLTF.